The text below deals with one T cell receptor beta chain. The assay was immunoSEQ multiplex PCR, and TCRdb's table has in-frame clones only and misses some. The sample has some 150,000 clones; 75% to 90% are singletons. This sample was included in a study of blood T cell repertoires in COVID-19. V was pared by 2 bases and J by 0 bases, with 11 bases between. Germline V lookup: CDR1 MGHRA, CDR2 YSYEKL. The CDR3 extends over 16 amino acids. The chain uses TRBV4-1 and TRBJ1-5, with unresolved D. Sequencing was performed on peripheral blood. This receptor was identified in a woman aged 55-69 years with COVID-19, enrolled during active disease. In nucleotides, the CDR3 is TGCGCCAGCAGCCAACTCTCGGGTAATAGCAATCAGCCCCAGCATTTT. This gives the protein CASSQLSGNSNQPQHF.